Sequencing of this T cell receptor beta chain was carried out in a study of cytotoxic CD8 clonotypes in ibrutinib-treated CLL. The targeted sequencing depth was 1 in 200,000 to 1 in 1 million T cells. The repertoire was sequenced with immunoSEQ multiplex PCR; TCRdb's copy has only in-frame clones and lacks some. Here the sample spans around 200,000 clones, approximately 75% being singletons. CDR3 length equals 13 residues. Per germline, CDR1 MNHEY and CDR2 SVGAGI. V lost 1 base and J lost 7, with 10 bases in between. The TCR was taken from a human donor with chronic lymphocytic leukemia. The chain links TRBV6-5 to TRBJ2-5; D possibly matches TRBD1 or TRBD2 (6 bases each). The starting material was PBMCs, obtained after 12 months of ibrutinib treatment. The CDR3 reads CASSYLPGATQYF. The CDR3 region has the DNA TGTGCCAGCAGTTACTTACCGGGGGCGACCCAGTACTTC.